This is a list of T cell receptor beta chains from one sample in a study of shared clonotypes between healthy human individuals. Measured with immunoSEQ multiplex PCR; TCRdb has only the in-frame clones, and not every one. The sample records about 2.2 million clones, just over 90% being singletons. The sample consisted of naive CD8+ T cells from PBMCs. These receptors were collected from a man younger than 35 in good health. Some clones in this sample may be carry-over from other donors' samples. The CDR3 runs from the conserved cysteine through the conserved F or W. Fields, in order: V gene, J gene, CDR3 protein.

TRBV28,TRBJ1-4,CASSLVGANEKLFF
TRBV28,TRBJ2-7,CASKLRGLAYEQYF
TRBV5-5,TRBJ2-7,CASSELRGRYEQYF
TRBV19,TRBJ2-1,CASSTGPAYNEQFF
TRBV9,TRBJ1-1,CASSPHGDPETEAFF
TRBV9,TRBJ2-3,CASSVDGRGTDTQYF
TRBV28,TRBJ1-5,CASSLTRGLRQPQHF
TRBV6-6,TRBJ1-1,CASSEHPTGPEAFF
TRBV10-3,TRBJ2-2,CAISHWDRRNTGELFF
TRBV13,TRBJ2-3,CASSPPVTDTQYF
TRBV4-3,TRBJ2-7,CASSLMTGGTYEQYF
TRBV9,TRBJ2-1,CASSVEGRLAGQHNEQFF
TRBV5-6,TRBJ1-1,CASSQKGTEAFF
TRBV11-2,TRBJ2-2,CASSTQGILSAGELFF
TRBV5-5,TRBJ1-5,CASSPQANQPQHF
TRBV7-7,TRBJ2-1,CASSLRQGSVQNEQFF
TRBV5-4,TRBJ2-7,CASSFRGYEQYF
TRBV5-5,TRBJ1-2,CASGEYPGSGYTF
TRBV28,TRBJ1-2,CASSEHTGGAGYGYTF
TRBV27,TRBJ2-7,CASGFRTGGSYEQYF
TRBV27,TRBJ2-1,CASSLATSGAYNEQFF
TRBV5-8,TRBJ1-1,CASSLGTWASMGEAFF
TRBV9,TRBJ2-3,CASSAGAADTQYF
TRBV5-4,TRBJ2-7,CASRDGTSGYEQYF
TRBV27,TRBJ1-2,CASTNRLGGGYTF
TRBV5-8,TRBJ2-7,CASSPPDRTSSYEQYF
TRBV28,TRBJ2-1,CASSSPTSGRPNEQFF
TRBV28,TRBJ1-1,CASSRGGSTEAFF
TRBV29-1,TRBJ2-3,CSVEDPTTVYSTDTQYF
TRBV27,TRBJ2-1,CASSRLAGGVYNEQFF
TRBV29-1,TRBJ2-1,CSSTPGTSGRGAYNEQFF
TRBV6-5,TRBJ1-1,CASNSPLGPHSFF
TRBV11-2,TRBJ2-7,CASSRREKFYEQYF
TRBV13,TRBJ1-6,CASTQGTASPLHF
TRBV4-3,TRBJ2-3,CASKASLAGDTDTQYF
TRBV27,TRBJ2-3,CASRPGLADTDTQYF
TRBV10-3,TRBJ2-3,CAISERLAVSNDHTDTQYF
TRBV27,TRBJ1-2,CASSTRHGANYGYTF
TRBV10-3,TRBJ1-1,CAITHGIPGGNTEAFF
TRBV6-6,TRBJ2-1,CASSPGFALHYNEQFF
TRBV4-1,TRBJ2-3,CASSQGPSPTSGRGPDTQYF
TRBV9,TRBJ2-1,CASNGAPGNEQFF
TRBV7-2,TRBJ1-5,CASSLVGSNQPQHF
TRBV4-3,TRBJ2-2,CASSHPLAGGAPNTGELFF
TRBV5-6,TRBJ1-2,CASSLGTAGYTF
TRBV7-2,TRBJ2-1,CASSHLLVSADNEQFF
TRBV7-3,TRBJ2-5,CASSPGGGGWETQYF
TRBV9,TRBJ2-6,CASSEHRKGGSGANVLTF
TRBV4-1,TRBJ2-7,CASSPRGQIYEQYF